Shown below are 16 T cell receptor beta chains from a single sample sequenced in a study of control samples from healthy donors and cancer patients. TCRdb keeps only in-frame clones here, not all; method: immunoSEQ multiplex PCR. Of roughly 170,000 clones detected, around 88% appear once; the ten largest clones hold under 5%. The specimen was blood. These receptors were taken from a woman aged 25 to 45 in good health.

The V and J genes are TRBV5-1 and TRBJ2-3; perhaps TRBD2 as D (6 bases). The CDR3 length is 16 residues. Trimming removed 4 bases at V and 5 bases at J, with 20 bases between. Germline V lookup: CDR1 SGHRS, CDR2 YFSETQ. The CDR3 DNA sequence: TGCGCCAGCAGCGGCGGACGGGGAGGACAAGGAGATACGCAGTATTTT. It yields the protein CASSGGRGGQGDTQYF. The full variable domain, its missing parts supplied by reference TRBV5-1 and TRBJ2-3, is KAGVTQTPRYLIKTRGQQVTLSCSPISGHRSVSWYQQTPGQGLQFLFEYFSETQRNKGNFPGRFSGRQFSNSRSEMNVSTLELGDSALYLCASSGGRGGQGDTQYFGPGTRLTVL.

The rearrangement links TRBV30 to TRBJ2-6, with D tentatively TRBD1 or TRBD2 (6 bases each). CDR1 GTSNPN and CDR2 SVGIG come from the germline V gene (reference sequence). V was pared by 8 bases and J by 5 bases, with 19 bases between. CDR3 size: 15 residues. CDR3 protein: CAGTAWGARANVLTF. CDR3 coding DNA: TGTGCCGGGACCGCCTGGGGGGCAAGGGCCAACGTCCTGACTTTC.

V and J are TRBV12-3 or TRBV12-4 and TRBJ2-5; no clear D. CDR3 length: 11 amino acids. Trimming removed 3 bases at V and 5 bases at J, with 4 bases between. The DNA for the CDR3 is TGTGCCAGCAGTTTTGGGGAGACCCAGTACTTC. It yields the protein CASSFGETQYF.

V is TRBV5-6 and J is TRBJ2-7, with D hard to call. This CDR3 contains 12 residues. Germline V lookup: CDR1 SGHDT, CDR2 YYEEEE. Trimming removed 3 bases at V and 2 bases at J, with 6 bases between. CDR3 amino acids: CASSYSTYEQYF. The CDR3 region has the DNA TGTGCCAGCAGCTATTCAACCTACGAGCAGTACTTC.

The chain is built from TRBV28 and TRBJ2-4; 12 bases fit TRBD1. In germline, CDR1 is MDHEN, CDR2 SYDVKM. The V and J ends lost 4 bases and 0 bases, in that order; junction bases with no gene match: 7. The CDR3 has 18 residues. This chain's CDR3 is CASSSGGTGGLAKNIQYF. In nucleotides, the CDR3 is TGTGCCAGCAGTTCTGGGGGGACAGGGGGCTTAGCCAAAAACATTCAGTACTTC.

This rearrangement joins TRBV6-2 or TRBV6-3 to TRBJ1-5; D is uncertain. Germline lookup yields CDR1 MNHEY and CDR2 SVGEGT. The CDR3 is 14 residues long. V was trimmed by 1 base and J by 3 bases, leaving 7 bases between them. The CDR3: CASSYYMNNQPQHF. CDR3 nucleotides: TGTGCCAGCAGTTACTATATGAACAATCAGCCCCAGCATTTT.

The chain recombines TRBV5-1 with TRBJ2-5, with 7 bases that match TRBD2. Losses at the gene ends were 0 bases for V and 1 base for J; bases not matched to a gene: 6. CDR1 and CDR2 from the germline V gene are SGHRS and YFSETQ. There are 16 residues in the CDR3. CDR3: CASSLGPAGIQETQYF. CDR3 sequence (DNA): TGCGCCAGCAGCTTGGGCCCAGCGGGGATCCAAGAGACCCAGTACTTC.

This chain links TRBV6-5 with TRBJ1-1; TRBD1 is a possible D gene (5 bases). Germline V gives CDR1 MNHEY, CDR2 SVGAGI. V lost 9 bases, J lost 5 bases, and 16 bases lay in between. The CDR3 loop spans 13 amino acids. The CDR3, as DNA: TGTGCCAGTACCCGTAGGAGGGGAACTGAAGCTTTCTTT. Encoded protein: CASTRRRGTEAFF.

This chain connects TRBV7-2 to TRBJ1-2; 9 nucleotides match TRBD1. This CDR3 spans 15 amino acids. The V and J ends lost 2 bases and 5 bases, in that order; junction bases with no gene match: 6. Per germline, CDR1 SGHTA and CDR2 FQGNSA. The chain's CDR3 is CASSLIGTGRYGYTF. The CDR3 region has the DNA TGTGCCAGCAGCTTAATTGGGACAGGGCGATATGGCTACACCTTC.

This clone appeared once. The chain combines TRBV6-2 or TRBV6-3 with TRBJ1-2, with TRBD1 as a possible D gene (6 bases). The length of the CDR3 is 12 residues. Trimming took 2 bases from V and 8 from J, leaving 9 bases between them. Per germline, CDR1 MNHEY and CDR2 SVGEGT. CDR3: CASSYGGPGYTF. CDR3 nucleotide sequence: TGTGCCAGCAGTTACGGGGGGCCCGGCTACACCTTC.

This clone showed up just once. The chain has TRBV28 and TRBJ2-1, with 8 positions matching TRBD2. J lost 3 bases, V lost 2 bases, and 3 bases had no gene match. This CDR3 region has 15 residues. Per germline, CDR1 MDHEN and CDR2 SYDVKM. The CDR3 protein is CASSLLGLVYNEQFF. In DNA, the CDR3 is TGTGCCAGCAGTTTACTGGGACTAGTCTACAATGAGCAGTTCTTC. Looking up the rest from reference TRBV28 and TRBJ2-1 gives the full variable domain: DVKVTQSSRYLVKRTGEKVFLECVQDMDHENMFWYRQDPGLGLRLIYFSYDVKMKEKGDIPEGYSVSREKKERFSLILESASTNQTSMYLCASSLLGLVYNEQFFGPGTRLTVL.

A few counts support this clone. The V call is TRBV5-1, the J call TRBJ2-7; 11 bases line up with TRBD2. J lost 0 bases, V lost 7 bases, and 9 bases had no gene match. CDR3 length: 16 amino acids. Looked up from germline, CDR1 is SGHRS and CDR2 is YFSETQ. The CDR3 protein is CASARLAGRSSYEQYF. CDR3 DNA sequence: TGCGCCAGCGCCCGACTAGCGGGAAGGAGCTCCTACGAGCAGTACTTC.

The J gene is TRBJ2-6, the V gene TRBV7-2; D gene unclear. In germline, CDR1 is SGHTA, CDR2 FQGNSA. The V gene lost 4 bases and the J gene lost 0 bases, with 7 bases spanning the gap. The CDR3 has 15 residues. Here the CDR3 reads CASSSTLSGANVLTF. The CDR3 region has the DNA TGTGCCAGCAGCTCTACCCTCTCTGGGGCCAACGTCCTGACTTTC. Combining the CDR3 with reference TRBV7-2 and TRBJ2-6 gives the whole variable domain GAGVSQSPSNKVTEKGKDVELRCDPISGHTALYWYRQSLGQGLEFLIYFQGNSAPDKSGLPSDRFSAERTGGSVSTLTIQRTQQEDSAVYLCASSSTLSGANVLTFGAGSRLTVL.

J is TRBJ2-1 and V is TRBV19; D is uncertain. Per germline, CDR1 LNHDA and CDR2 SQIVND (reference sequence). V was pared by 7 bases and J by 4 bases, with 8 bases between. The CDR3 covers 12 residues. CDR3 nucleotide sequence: TGTGCCAGTACCTCGTCATACAATGAGCAGTTCTTC. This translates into CASTSSYNEQFF.

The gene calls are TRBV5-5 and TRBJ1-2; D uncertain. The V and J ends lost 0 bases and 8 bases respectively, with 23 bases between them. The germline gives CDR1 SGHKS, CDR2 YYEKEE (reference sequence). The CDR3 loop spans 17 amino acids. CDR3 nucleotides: TGTGCCAGCAGCTTGGACAGCACTGGTTTATGGATGTTGGGCTACACCTTC. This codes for CASSLDSTGLWMLGYTF.

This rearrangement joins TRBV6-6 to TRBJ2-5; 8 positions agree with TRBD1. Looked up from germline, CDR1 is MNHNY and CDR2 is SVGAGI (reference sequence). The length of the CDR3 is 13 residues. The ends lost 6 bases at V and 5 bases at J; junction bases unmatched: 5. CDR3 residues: CASSPTGVETQYF. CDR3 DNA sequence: TGTGCCAGCAGCCCGACAGGGGTTGAGACCCAGTACTTC.